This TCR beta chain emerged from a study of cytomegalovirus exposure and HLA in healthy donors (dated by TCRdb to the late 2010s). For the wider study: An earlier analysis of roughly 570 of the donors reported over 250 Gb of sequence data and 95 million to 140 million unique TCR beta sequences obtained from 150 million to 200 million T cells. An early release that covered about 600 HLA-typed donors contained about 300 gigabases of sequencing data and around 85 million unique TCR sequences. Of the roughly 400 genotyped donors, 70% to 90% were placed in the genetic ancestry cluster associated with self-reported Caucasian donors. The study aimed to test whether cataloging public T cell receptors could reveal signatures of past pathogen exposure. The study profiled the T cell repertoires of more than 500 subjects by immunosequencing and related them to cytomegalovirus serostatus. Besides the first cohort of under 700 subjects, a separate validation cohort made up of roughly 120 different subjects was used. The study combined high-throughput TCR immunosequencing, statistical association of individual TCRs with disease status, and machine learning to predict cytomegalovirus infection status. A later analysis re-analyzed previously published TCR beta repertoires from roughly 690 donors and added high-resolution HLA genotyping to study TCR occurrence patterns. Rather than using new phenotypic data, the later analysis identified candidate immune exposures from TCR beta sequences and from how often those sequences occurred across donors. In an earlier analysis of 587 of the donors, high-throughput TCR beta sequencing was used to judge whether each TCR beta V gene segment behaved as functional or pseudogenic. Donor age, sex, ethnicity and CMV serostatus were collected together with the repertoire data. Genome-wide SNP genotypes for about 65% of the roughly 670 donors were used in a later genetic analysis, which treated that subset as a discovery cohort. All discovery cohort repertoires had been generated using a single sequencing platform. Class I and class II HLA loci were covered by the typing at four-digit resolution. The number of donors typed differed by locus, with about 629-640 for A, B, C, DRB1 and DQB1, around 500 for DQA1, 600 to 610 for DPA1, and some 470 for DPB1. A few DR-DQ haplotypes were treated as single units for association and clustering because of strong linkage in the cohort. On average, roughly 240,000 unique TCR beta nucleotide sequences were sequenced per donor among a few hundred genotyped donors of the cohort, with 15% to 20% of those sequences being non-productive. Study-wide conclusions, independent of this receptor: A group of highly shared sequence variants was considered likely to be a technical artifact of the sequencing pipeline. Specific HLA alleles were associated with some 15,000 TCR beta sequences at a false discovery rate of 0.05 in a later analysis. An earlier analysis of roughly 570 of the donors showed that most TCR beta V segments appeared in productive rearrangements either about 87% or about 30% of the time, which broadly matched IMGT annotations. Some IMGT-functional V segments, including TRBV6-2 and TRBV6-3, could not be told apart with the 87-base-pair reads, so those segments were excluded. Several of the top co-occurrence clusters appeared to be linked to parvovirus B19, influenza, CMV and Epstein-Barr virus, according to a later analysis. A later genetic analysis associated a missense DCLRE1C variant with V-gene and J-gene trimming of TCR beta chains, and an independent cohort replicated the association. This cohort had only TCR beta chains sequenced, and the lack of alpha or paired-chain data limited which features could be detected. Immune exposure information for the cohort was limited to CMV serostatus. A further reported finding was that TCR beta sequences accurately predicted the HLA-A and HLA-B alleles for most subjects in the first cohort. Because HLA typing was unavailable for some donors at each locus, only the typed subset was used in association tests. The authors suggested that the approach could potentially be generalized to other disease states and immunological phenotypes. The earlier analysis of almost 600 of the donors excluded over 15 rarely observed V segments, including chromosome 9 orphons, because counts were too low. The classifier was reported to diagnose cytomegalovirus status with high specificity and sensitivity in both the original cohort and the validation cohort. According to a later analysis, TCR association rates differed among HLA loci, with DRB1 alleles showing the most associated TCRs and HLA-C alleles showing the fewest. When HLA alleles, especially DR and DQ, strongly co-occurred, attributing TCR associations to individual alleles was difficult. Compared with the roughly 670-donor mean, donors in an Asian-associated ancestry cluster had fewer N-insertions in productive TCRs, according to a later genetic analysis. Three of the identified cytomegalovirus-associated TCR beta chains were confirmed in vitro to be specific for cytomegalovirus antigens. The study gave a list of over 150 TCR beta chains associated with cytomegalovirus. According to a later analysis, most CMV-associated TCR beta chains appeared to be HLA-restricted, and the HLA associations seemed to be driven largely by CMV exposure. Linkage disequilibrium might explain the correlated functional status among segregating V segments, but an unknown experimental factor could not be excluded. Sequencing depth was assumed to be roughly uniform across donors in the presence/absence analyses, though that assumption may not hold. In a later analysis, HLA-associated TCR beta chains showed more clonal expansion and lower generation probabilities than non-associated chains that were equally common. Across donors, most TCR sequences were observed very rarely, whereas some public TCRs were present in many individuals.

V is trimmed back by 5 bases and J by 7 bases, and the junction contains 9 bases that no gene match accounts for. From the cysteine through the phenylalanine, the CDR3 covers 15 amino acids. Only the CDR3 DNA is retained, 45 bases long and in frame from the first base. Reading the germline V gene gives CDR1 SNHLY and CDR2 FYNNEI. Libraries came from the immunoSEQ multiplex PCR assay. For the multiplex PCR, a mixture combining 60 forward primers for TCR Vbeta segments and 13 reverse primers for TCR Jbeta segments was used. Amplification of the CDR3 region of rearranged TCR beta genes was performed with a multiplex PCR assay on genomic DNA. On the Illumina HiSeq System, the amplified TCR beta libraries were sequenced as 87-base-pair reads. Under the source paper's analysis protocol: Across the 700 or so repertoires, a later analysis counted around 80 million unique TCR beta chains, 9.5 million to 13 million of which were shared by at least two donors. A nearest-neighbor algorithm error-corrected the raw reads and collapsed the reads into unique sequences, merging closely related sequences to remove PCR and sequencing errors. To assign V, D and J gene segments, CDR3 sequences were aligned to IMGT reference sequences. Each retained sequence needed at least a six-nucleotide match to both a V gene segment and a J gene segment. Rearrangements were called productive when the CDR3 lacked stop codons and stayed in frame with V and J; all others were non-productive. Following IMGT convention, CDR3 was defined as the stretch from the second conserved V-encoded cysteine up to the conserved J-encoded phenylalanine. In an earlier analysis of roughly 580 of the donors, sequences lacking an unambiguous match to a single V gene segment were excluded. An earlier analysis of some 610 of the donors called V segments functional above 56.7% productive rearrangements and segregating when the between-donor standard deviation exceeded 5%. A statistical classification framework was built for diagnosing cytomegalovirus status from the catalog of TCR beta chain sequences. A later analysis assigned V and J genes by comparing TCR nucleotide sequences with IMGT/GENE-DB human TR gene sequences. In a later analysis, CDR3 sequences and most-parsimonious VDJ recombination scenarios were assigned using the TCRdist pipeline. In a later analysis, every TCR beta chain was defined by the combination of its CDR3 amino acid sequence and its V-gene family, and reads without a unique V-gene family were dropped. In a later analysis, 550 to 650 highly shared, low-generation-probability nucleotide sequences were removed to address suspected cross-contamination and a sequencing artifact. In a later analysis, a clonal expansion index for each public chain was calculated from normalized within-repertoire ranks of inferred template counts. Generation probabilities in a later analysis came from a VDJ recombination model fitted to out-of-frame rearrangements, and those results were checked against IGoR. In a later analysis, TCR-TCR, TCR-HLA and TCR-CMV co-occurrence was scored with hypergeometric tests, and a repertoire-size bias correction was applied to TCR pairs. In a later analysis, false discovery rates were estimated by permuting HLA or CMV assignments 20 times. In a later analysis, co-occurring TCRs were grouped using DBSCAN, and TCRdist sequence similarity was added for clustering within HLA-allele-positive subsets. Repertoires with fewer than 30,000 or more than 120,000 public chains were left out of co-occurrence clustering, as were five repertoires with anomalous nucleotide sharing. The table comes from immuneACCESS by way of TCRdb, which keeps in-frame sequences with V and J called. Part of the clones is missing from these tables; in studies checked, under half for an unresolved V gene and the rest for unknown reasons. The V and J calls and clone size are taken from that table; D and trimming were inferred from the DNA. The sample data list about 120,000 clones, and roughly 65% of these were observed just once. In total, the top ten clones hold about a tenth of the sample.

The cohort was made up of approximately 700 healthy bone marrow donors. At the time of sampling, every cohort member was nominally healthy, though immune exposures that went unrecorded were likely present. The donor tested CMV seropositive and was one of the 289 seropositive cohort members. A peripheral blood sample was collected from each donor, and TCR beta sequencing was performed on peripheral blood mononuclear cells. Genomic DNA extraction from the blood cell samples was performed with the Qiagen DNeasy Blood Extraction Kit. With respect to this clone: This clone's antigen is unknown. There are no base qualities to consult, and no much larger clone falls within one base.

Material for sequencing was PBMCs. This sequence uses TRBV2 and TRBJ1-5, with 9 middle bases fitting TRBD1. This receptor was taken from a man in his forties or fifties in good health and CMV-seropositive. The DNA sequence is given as TGTGCCAGCAGTTGGGAGGAGACAGGGGGACAGCCCCAGCATTTT. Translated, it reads CASSWEETGGQPQHF.